This TCR beta chain was sequenced during a study of T cell responses to AZD1222 COVID-19 vaccine (dated by TCRdb to 2020 to 2022). About the full investigation: AZD1222 recipients whose second dose came at about 4 weeks and those whose second dose came at about 12 weeks were combined into one group, since spike-specific TCR depth and breadth did not differ between the two schedules. A total of just over 230 trial participants underwent TCR sequencing, of whom about 210 received two doses of AZD1222 and 26 received two doses of the MenACWY control vaccine. Trial participants were enrolled by age into 18-55, 56-69 and 70-plus year subgroups, with around 150, 28 and 57 TCR-sequenced participants respectively. Study-level results and caveats: After two AZD1222 doses, spike-specific TCR breadth and depth were significantly higher than at day 0 and than in MenACWY recipients. In the small 56-69-year group, the increase in depth fell short of significance, most likely because of low power. Conclusions about previously exposed vaccinees are limited, since just a handful of AZD1222 recipients were seropositive for SARS-CoV-2 at baseline. Reportedly, close to half of the unique spike-specific TCRs recognized epitopes lying outside the regions that are mutated in the B.1.351 and B.1.1.7 variants. The whole spike protein was spanned by vaccine-associated CD4 TCRs, and dominant responses were seen in regions 160-218 and 743-854. Because no samples from the day 14 peak response were available, repertoires could be characterized only after the peak T cell response. Participants were mostly white British and included more females than males, and it was suggested by the authors that clonal diversity may have been underestimated.

The CDR3 regions of human TCRbeta chains were subjected to immunosequencing. The original pipeline was this. Repertoire TCRs were checked for matches against a reference library of SARS-CoV-2-specific TCRs that had been generated using the MIRA antigen-specificity platform. Breadth was defined as the fraction of unique TCRs that were SARS-CoV-2-associated. Depth was defined as the fraction of total T cells that were SARS-CoV-2-associated. Each spike-specific TCR was assigned to its reactive spike region and to a CD4 or CD8 class using the MIRA data. Log10-transformed breadth and depth values were compared by one-way ANOVA with Sidak's multiple comparisons tests. Drawn from immuneACCESS, this table holds only the in-frame rearrangements with V and J called that TCRdb kept. Clones are partly lost; checked studies trace under half to an unresolved V gene and leave the rest unexplained. The D gene and trimming were derived from the DNA, and the V and J assignments and clone size from that table. The sample contains about 150,000 clones, roughly 90% of them found a single time. The top ten clonotypes cover about 1.5% of the sample.

Taken with the paper, the label for time point translates to: baseline before first vaccination. Samples from vaccinated people were obtained from the UK trials COV001 and COV002, which included a single-blind randomized controlled phase 2/3 trial of AZD1222 (ChAdOx1 nCoV-19) in healthy adults. Trial participant PBMC samples were collected at day 0 and day 28 after the second dose for TCRbeta chain sequencing. A note on this clone: Its cognate antigen has yet to be identified. Nothing much larger sits one base from this clone, and base qualities are not available.

Including cysteine and phenylalanine, the CDR3 has 14 amino acids. Left in the record is the CDR3 DNA by itself, 42 bases read in frame from the first base. The germline V gene supplies CDR1 SGHTA and CDR2 FQGTGA. V and J lose 1 base and 7 bases, and a span of 11 bases separates them. The material sequenced was peripheral blood, taken on day 0 of AZD1222 vaccination. This receptor was identified in an adult in good health. This receptor chain uses TRBV7-3 and TRBJ1-5; the D gene is not confidently resolved. The CDR3 amino acid sequence is: CASSLKAGDQPQHF. The nucleotide sequence reads TGTGCCAGCAGCTTAAAGGCAGGCGACCAGCCCCAGCATTTT.